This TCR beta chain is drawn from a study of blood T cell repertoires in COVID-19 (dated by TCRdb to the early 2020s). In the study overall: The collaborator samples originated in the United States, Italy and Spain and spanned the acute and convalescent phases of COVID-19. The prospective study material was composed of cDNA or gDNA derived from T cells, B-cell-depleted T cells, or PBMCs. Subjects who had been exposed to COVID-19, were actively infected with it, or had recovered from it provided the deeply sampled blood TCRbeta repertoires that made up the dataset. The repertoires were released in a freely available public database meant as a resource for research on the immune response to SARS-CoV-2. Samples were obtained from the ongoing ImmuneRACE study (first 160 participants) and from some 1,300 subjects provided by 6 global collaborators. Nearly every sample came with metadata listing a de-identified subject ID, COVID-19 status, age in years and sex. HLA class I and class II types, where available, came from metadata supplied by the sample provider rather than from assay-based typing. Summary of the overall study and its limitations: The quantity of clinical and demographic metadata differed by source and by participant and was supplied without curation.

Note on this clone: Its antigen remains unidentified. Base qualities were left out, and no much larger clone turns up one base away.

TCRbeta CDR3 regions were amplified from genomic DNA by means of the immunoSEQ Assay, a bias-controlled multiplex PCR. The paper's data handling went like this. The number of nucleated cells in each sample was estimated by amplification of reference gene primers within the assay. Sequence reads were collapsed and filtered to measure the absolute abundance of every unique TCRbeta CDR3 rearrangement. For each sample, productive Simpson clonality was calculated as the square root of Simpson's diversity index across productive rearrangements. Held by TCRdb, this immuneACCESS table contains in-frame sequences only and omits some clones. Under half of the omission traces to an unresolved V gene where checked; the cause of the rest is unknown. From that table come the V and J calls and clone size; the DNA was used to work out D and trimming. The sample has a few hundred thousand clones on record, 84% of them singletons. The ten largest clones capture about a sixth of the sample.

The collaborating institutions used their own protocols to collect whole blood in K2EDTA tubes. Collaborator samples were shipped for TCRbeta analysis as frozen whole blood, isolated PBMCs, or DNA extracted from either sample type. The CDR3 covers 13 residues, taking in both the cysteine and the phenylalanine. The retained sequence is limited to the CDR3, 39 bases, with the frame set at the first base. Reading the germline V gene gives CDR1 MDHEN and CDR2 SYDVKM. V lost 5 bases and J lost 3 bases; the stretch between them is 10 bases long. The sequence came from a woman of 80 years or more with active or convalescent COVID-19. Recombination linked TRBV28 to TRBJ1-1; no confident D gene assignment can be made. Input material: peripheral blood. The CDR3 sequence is CASSPSRDTEAFF. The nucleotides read TGTGCCAGCAGTCCAAGCCGGGACACTGAAGCTTTCTTT.